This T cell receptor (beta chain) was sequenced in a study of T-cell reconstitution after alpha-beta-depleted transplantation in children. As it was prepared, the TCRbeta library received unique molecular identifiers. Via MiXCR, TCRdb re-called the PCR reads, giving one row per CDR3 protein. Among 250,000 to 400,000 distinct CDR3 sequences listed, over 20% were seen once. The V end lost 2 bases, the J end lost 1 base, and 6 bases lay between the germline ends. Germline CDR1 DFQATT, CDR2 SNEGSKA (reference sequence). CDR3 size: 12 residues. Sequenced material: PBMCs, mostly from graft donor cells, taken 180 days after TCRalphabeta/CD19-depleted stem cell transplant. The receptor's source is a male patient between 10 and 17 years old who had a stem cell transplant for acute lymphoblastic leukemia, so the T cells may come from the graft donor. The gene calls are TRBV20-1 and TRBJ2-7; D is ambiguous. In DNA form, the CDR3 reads TGCAGTGCTAGACCGGAATCCTACGAGCAGTACTTC. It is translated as CSARPESYEQYF.